A single sample is the source of the 19 T cell receptor beta chains below, sequenced in a study of blood T cell repertoires in COVID-19. Profiling relied on immunoSEQ multiplex PCR, and the TCRdb table lists in-frame clones only, not all of them. Of fewer than 250,000 clones listed, approximately 86% were seen once; the top ten hold 3.5% to 4%. Material: PBMCs or T cells enriched from blood (not recorded which). The receptors stem from a woman aged 40 to 50 with acute COVID-19.

The rearrangement links TRBV21-1 to TRBJ2-1; the DNA was not used to check the table's D call, TRBD1. TRBV21-1 is deemed a pseudogene. The CDR3 spans 12 residues. The CDR3 sequence is CASSKAPTSQFF. CDR3 bases: TGTGCCAGCAGCAAAGCTCCGACATCCCAGTTCTTC.

The genes are TRBV3-1 (or the pseudogene TRBV3-2) and TRBJ1-5; D call uncertain. V was clipped by 4 bases and J by 6 bases, with 13 bases between them. Germline V gene data show CDR1 as LGHDT and CDR2 as YNNKEL (reference sequence). The CDR3 sequence is 14 residues long. The CDR3 spells CASSRHRGIQPQHF. The CDR3 coding sequence is TGTGCCAGCAGCCGACACAGAGGGATTCAGCCCCAGCATTTT.

This sequence joins TRBV28 and TRBJ1-5; no definite D call. The germline V and J ends were trimmed by 6 bases and 3 bases, with 12 bases remaining between them. CDR1 MDHEN and CDR2 SYDVKM come from the germline V gene. This CDR3 has 14 residues. The CDR3 bases are TGTGCCAGCAGCCCCCGGGTTTACAATCAGCCCCAGCATTTT. This encodes CASSPRVYNQPQHF.

The V gene is TRBV28, the J gene TRBJ2-1, with 12 bases aligning to TRBD2. Germline trimming cut 5 bases from V and 9 bases from J; bases unmatched to any gene: 8. CDR3 length: 15 residues. Germline V gives CDR1 MDHEN, CDR2 SYDVKM. CDR3 residues: CASSAWTSGKGEQFF. The CDR3 DNA reads TGTGCCAGCAGTGCCTGGACTAGCGGGAAGGGTGAGCAGTTCTTC.

The chain couples TRBV6-1 to TRBJ1-1, with 9 positions matching TRBD1. Trimming removed 7 bases from V and 8 bases from J; junction bases left unmatched: 11. Germline V gives CDR1 MNHNS, CDR2 SASEGT. The CDR3 length is 14 residues. CDR3 region: CASIAPGQGVEAFF. CDR3 sequence (DNA): TGTGCCAGCATCGCCCCGGGACAGGGAGTGGAAGCTTTCTTT.

The sample holds one count of this clone. The genes are TRBV11-3 and TRBJ2-7, with D perhaps matching TRBD2 (6 bases). V was pared by 7 bases and J by 6 bases, with 19 bases between. The CDR3 totals 14 residues. Looked up from germline, CDR1 is SGHNT and CDR2 is YENEEA. The CDR3 loop is CASNGGERKGEQYF. For the CDR3, the DNA is TGTGCCAGCAATGGCGGGGAGAGAAAAGGCGAGCAGTACTTC.

This chain joins TRBV29-1 and TRBJ2-1; 10 bases fit TRBD2. Germline loops: CDR1 SQVTM, CDR2 ANQGSEA. With V trimmed by 6 bases and J by 0 bases, 2 bases remained unmatched. The CDR3 runs to 14 residues. The CDR3 nucleotides read TGCAGCGTCCCTAGCGGGAGCTCCTACAATGAGCAGTTCTTC. Protein product: CSVPSGSSYNEQFF.

The genes are TRBV4-1 and TRBJ2-7; TRBD1 aligns across 9 bases. The CDR3 contains 18 residues. Germline CDR1 is MGHRA and CDR2 is YSYEKL. Trimming removed 2 bases from V and 3 bases from J; junction bases left unmatched: 14. The DNA of the CDR3 is TGCGCCAGCAGCCAATTCCCGCCGGGACAGGGTAACCTCTACGAGCAGTACTTC. It yields the protein CASSQFPPGQGNLYEQYF.

The chain carries TRBV19 and TRBJ1-5; D remains unclear. This CDR3 is 16 amino acids long. Trimming shortened V by 1 base and J by 5 bases, and 15 bases separated the two germline ends. The V gene's germline CDR1 is LNHDA and CDR2 SQIVND (reference sequence). The CDR3 sequence is CASSIGWEYQDQPQHF. The CDR3 DNA reads TGTGCCAGTAGTATAGGGTGGGAGTATCAGGATCAGCCCCAGCATTTT.

CDR3 amino acids: CASSLVLAGTGNGYTF. The DNA for the CDR3 is TGTGCCAGCAGCTTGGTTCTAGCCGGGACAGGGAACGGCTACACCTTC. The V call is TRBV5-5, the J call TRBJ1-2; 9 nucleotides align to TRBD1. Trimming at V came to 0 bases and at J to 8 bases, leaving 11 bases not matched to a gene. Per germline, CDR1 SGHKS and CDR2 YYEKEE (reference sequence). This CDR3 has 16 amino acids. Filled out from reference TRBV5-5 and TRBJ1-2, the complete variable domain reads DAGVTQSPTHLIKTRGQQVTLRCSPISGHKSVSWYQQVLGQGPQFIFQYYEKEERGRGNFPDRFSARQFPNYSSELNVNALLLGDSALYLCASSLVLAGTGNGYTFGSGTRLTVV.

The chain couples TRBV2 to TRBJ2-7; TRBD2 is a possible D gene (6 bases). CDR1 SNHLY and CDR2 FYNNEI come from the germline V gene. This CDR3 is 12 amino acids long. The V end lost 6 bases, the J end lost 6 bases, and 12 bases lay between the germline ends. CDR3 loop: CASSRLGTEQYF. The CDR3 nucleotides are TGTGCCAGCAGCCGACTAGGGACCGAGCAGTACTTC.

The rearrangement joins TRBV9 to TRBJ2-1, with D possibly TRBD2 on 6 matching bases. Trimming cost V 3 bases and J 9 bases, with 19 bases left between them. The CDR3 sequence is 15 residues long. Germline values: CDR1 SGDLS, CDR2 YYNGEE. As DNA, the CDR3 is TGTGCCAGCAGCGGGACCTGGGGGGTGTATACTGAGCAGTTCTTC. It codes for CASSGTWGVYTEQFF.

The rearrangement links TRBV3-1 (or the pseudogene TRBV3-2) to TRBJ2-5, with TRBD2 matching over 9 bases. Unmatched junction bases numbered 7, after V lost 6 bases and J lost 5 bases. This CDR3 has 14 residues. Germline CDR1 is LGHDT and CDR2 is YNNKEL (reference sequence). The CDR3 region has the DNA TGTGCCAGCAGGTCTAGCGGGACTGGGGAGACCCAGTACTTC. Amino acids: CASRSSGTGETQYF.

J is TRBJ2-3 and V is TRBV10-3; no clear D gene. V gave up 6 bases and J gave up 2 bases, with 15 bases separating them. This CDR3 spans 15 amino acids. Germline CDR1 ENHRY, CDR2 SYGVKD. CDR3 in amino acids: CAISAESTPTDTQYF. The CDR3 DNA sequence: TGTGCCATCAGCGCCGAGTCCACCCCCACAGATACGCAGTATTTT.

The V gene is TRBV19, the J gene TRBJ2-3; 15 bases align to TRBD2. The CDR3 has 15 amino acids. With V trimmed by 5 bases and J by 4 bases, 1 base remained unmatched. Germline V gene lookup returns CDR1 LNHDA and CDR2 SQIVND (reference sequence). The CDR3 bases are TGTGCCAGTAGTCGGACTAGCGGGGGGGCAGATACGCAGTATTTT. This sequence encodes CASSRTSGGADTQYF.

This clone was seen only a few times. The V and J genes are TRBV29-1 and TRBJ1-4, with 10 bases that match TRBD1. V lost 4 bases to trimming and J lost 5 bases; unmatched junction nucleotides: 4. In germline, CDR1 is SQVTM, CDR2 ANQGSEA. The CDR3 contains 14 residues. CDR3 residues: CSVAPGQGNEKLFF. CDR3 nucleotide sequence: TGCAGCGTTGCCCCGGGACAGGGGAATGAAAAACTGTTTTTT.

This chain uses TRBV7-9 with TRBJ2-5, with 10 bases lining up with TRBD2. This CDR3 contains 16 residues. V lost 4 bases, J lost 1 base, and 6 bases stayed unmatched. Germline assignment: CDR1 SEHNR and CDR2 FQNEAQ (reference sequence). DNA of the CDR3: TGTGCCAGCAGCTCGGAACTAGCGGGATTCCAAGAGACCCAGTACTTC. Residues: CASSSELAGFQETQYF.

The table lists this clone with a count of one. The gene calls are TRBV19 and TRBJ1-3; the D is unclear. The CDR3 is made up of 14 amino acids. Germline assignment: CDR1 LNHDA and CDR2 SQIVND (reference sequence). V was cut by 7 bases and J by 0 bases, with 10 bases left in between. CDR3: CASTSRSSGNTIYF. CDR3 sequence (DNA): TGTGCCAGTACTTCGAGGAGCTCTGGAAACACCATATATTTT.

The rearrangement links TRBV15 to TRBJ1-5; D unclear. V was trimmed by 5 bases and J by 2 bases, leaving 7 bases between them. The CDR3 is 13 amino acids. In germline, CDR1 is LNHNV, CDR2 YYDKDF (reference sequence). CDR3 amino acids: CATSYTRNQPQHF. CDR3 bases: TGTGCCACCAGCTACACGCGCAATCAGCCCCAGCATTTT.